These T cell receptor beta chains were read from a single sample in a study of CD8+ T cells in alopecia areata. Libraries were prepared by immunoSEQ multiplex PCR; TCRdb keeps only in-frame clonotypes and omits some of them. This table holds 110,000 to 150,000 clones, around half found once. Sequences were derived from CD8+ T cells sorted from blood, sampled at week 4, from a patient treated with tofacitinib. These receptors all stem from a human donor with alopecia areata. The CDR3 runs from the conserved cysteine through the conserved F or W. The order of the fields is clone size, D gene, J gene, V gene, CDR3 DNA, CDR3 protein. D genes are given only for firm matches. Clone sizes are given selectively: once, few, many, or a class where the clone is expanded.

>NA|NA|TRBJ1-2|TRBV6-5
TGTGCCAGCAGTCCCGGGACGGCCGGGGGCTACACCTTC
CASSPGTAGGYTF
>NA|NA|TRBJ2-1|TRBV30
TGTGCCTGGAGTGGGGACACCTACAATGAGCAGTTCTTC
CAWSGDTYNEQFF
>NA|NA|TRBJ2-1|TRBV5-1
TGCGCCAGCAGCCCCTACGGCGGGGGCACATACAATGAGCAGTTCTTC
CASSPYGGGTYNEQFF
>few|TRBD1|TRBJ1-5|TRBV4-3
TGCGCCAGCAGCCCGGACAGGGAAGAGCAGCCCCAGCATTTT
CASSPDREEQPQHF
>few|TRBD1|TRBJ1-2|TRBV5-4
TGTGCCAGCAGCCCTGACAGGGGCGGCTACACCTTC
CASSPDRGGYTF
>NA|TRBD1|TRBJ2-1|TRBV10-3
TGTGCCATCAGTGAGTTATCCGGGACAGGGGGCACTGAGCAGTTCTTC
CAISELSGTGGTEQFF
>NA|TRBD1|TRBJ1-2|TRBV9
TGTGCCAGCAGCCCGGACAGGATGTATGGCTACACCTTC
CASSPDRMYGYTF
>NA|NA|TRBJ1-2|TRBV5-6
TGTGCCAGCAGCTTAACGGAGGTCTATGGCTACACCTTC
CASSLTEVYGYTF
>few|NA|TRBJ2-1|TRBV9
TGTGCCAGCAGCGTAGAGGGAAGTATGGGGGTGGGTGTCAATGAGCAGTTCTTC
CASSVEGSMGVGVNEQFF
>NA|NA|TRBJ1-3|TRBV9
TGTGCCAGCAGCGGGGGACCGAGCTCTGGAAACACCATATATTTT
CASSGGPSSGNTIYF
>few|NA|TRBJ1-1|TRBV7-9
TGTGCCAGCAGCTCTTTGGACACTGAAGCTTTCTTT
CASSSLDTEAFF
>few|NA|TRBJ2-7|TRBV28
TGTGCCAGCAGTCTTCGGACAGAAGAGCAGTACTTC
CASSLRTEEQYF
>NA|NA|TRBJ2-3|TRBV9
TGTGCCAGCAGTCGGGGCAGGGGAAGCACAGATACGCAGTATTTT
CASSRGRGSTDTQYF
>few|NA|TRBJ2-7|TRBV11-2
TGTGCCAGCAGCTTAGCTCTCCGGGCAGGGATATCCTACGAGCAGTACTTC
CASSLALRAGISYEQYF
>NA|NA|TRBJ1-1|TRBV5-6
TGTGCCAGCAGCCCCGTCGGAAACACTGAAGCTTTCTTT
CASSPVGNTEAFF
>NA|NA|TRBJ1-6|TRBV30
TGTGCCTGGGGGTCACTCCAAGGTTCACCCCTCCACTTT
CAWGSLQGSPLHF
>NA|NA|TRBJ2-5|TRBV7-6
TGTGCCAGCAGCTTAGCGGGTCAGGGACCGGGGGAGACCCAGTACTTC
CASSLAGQGPGETQYF
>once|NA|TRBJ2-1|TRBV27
TGTGCCAGCAGTTTATGGGGGCCCTACAATGAGCAGTTCTTC
CASSLWGPYNEQFF
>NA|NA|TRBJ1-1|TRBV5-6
TGTGCCAGCAGCTTAATGACTGAAGCTTTCTTT
CASSLMTEAFF
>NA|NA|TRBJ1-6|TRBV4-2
TGTGCCACCCGGGGAGGGGCCAAGACCGGCTCACCCCTCCACTTT
CATRGGAKTGSPLHF
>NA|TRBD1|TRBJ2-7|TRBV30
TGTGCCTGGAGTACAGGACAGGGGTACGAGCAGTACTTC
CAWSTGQGYEQYF
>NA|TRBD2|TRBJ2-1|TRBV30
TGTGCCGGGCGTGAGGGACTAGGGTACAATGAGCAGTTCTTC
CAGREGLGYNEQFF
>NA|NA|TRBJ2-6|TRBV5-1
TGCGCCAGCAGCTTGTCGGGCTCTGGGGCCAACGTCCTGACTTTC
CASSLSGSGANVLTF
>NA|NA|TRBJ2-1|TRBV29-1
TGCAGCGGGAAAGGCCAAACCCTTTACAATGAGCAGTTCTTC
CSGKGQTLYNEQFF
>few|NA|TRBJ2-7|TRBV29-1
TGCAGCGTTGTATCGGGAACCGCCTACGAGCAGTACTTC
CSVVSGTAYEQYF
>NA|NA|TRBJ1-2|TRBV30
TGTGCCTGGAGTGACATGGGTGAAGAGAACTATGGCTACACCTTC
CAWSDMGEENYGYTF
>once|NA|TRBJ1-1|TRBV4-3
TGCGCCAGCAGCCACTTTCCGGGAGGACAGATGAACACTGAAGCTTTCTTT
CASSHFPGGQMNTEAFF
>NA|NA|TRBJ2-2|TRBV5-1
TGCGCCAGCAGCCTGGACCTGGTGGAGCTGTTTTTT
CASSLDLVELFF
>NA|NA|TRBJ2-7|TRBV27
TGTGCCAGCAGTTTGCGTTGGGGGACCAAGTACGAGCAGTACTTC
CASSLRWGTKYEQYF
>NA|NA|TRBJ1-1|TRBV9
TGTGCCAGCAGCGCCGGGACAGAAGCTTTCTTT
CASSAGTEAFF
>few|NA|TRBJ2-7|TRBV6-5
TGTGCCAGCAGCCTTACAGAATCCTACGAGCAGTACTTC
CASSLTESYEQYF
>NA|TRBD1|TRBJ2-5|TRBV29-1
TGCAGCGGCCTCCAGAGGACAGGGGGCGTTTCGGGGACCCAGTACTTC
CSGLQRTGGVSGTQYF
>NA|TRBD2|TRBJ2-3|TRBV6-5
TGTGCCAGCAGCCCCGGACTAGCGGGGGAAGATACGCAGTATTTT
CASSPGLAGEDTQYF
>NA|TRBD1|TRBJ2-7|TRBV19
TGTGCCAGTAGTCCCACGGGACAGGGGATCTACGAGCAGTACTTC
CASSPTGQGIYEQYF
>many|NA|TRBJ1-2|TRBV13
TGTGCCAGCAGCCCCGACCCGGGGGCACATGGCTACACCTTC
CASSPDPGAHGYTF
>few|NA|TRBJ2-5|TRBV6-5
TGTGCCAGCAGTTACTCGGAAGCCCAGTACTTC
CASSYSEAQYF
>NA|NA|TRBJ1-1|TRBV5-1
TGCGCCAGCAGCTTGGGCGTTGACAGGTTGAACACTGAAGCTTTCTTT
CASSLGVDRLNTEAFF
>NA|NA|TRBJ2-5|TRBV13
TGTGCCAGCAGCCAATGGACTGGCCAAGAGACCCAGTACTTC
CASSQWTGQETQYF
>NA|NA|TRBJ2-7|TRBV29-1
TGCAGCGTTGAGGGGACGGACTACGAGCAGTACTTC
CSVEGTDYEQYF
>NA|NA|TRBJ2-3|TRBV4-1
TGCGCCAGCAGCCAAGTAGGGGCAGCCAATACGCAGTATTTT
CASSQVGAANTQYF
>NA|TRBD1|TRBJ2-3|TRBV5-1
TGCGCCAGCAGCTGGCAGGGACAGGGGCTTTTGGATACGCAGTATTTT
CASSWQGQGLLDTQYF
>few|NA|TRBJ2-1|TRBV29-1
TGCAGCGTTGATACCCCCCCGGGGTACAATGAGCAGTTCTTC
CSVDTPPGYNEQFF
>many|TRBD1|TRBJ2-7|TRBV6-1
TGTGCCAGCAGTGAATCTGTGGGACAGGGAGGCGAGCAGTACTTC
CASSESVGQGGEQYF
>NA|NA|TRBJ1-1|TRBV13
TGTGCCAGCAGCCTCACAGGGACTGAAGCTTTCTTT
CASSLTGTEAFF
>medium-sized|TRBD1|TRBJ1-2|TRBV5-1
TGCGCCAGCAGCTTAAACCGGGACAGAAATAACTATGGCTACACCTTC
CASSLNRDRNNYGYTF
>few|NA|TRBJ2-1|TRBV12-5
TGTGCTAGTGGACCATCCGGGACTGTCCCCTACAATGAGCAGTTCTTC
CASGPSGTVPYNEQFF
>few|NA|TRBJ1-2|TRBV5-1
TGCGCCAGCAGCTTGTCCGGGAGGGACGGCTACACCTTC
CASSLSGRDGYTF
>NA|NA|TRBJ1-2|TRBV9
TGTGCCAGCAGCGTAGGACGTGTGGGCTACACCTTC
CASSVGRVGYTF
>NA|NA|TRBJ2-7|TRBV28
TGTGCCAGCAGTGAACAGTGGCCAGACGGGAACGAGCAGTACTTC
CASSEQWPDGNEQYF
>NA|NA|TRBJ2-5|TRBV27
TGTGCCAGCAGTTCCGTACAGTCAGAGACCCAGTACTTC
CASSSVQSETQYF